A single sample gave rise to the 32 T cell receptor beta chains below, sequenced in a study of blood T cell repertoires in COVID-19. This table comes from immunoSEQ multiplex PCR, and its TCRdb copy is limited to in-frame clones, with some not included. Of roughly 230,000 clones listed, 80% to 85% were seen once; the top ten hold roughly 3.1%. The sequencing input was PBMCs or T cells enriched from blood (not recorded which). The source of these receptors is a man aged 50 or older who had recovered from COVID-19.

The chain recombines TRBV18 with TRBJ2-1, with D possibly being TRBD1 (6 bases). The CDR3 extends over 14 amino acids. Germline CDR1 reads KGHSH; CDR2 reads LQKENI. V lost 2 bases, J lost 8 bases, and 13 bases lay in between. The CDR3, as DNA: TGTGCCAGCTCACCAGGCGCAGGGGTCCATGAGCAGTTCTTC. Encoded protein: CASSPGAGVHEQFF.

This clone came up once. This chain uses TRBV5-1 with TRBJ2-7; D may be TRBD1 (5 bases). This CDR3 comprises 16 residues. Trimming stripped 4 bases from V and 5 bases from J, with 22 bases between. Germline-derived CDR1 and CDR2 are SGHRS and YFSETQ. The chain's CDR3 is CASSNPSPQGLDEQYF. CDR3 nucleotides: TGCGCCAGCAGCAACCCATCACCTCAGGGTTTGGACGAGCAGTACTTC.

This clone was detected only once. The CDR3 protein is CASSPNRLAGKQETQYF. CDR3 nucleotides: TGTGCCAGCAGTCCCAATCGGCTAGCGGGGAAGCAAGAGACCCAGTACTTC. This chain links TRBV28 with TRBJ2-5; 9 nucleotides agree with TRBD2. The ends lost 5 bases at V and 2 bases at J; junction bases unmatched: 12. This CDR3 is built from 17 residues. In germline, CDR1 is MDHEN, CDR2 SYDVKM.

In its sample, this clone was seen a few times. The J gene is TRBJ2-7, the V gene TRBV7-9, with 7 bases aligning to TRBD1. CDR1 and CDR2 (germline): SEHNR, FQNEAQ (reference sequence). This CDR3 comprises 15 residues. J gave up 5 bases and V 1 base, and 8 bases lay outside the gene matches. The CDR3 here is CASSLGFGTVNEQYF. In nucleotides, the CDR3 is TGTGCCAGCAGCTTAGGGTTCGGGACAGTTAACGAGCAGTACTTC.

The rearrangement joins TRBV9 to TRBJ2-1; 7 nucleotides match TRBD2. Per the germline V gene, CDR1 is SGDLS and CDR2 is YYNGEE. The CDR3 length is 15 residues. V shed 3 bases, J shed 0 bases, and the junction held 3 bases outside the gene matches. DNA for the CDR3: TGTGCCAGCAGCGGGCGGGAGAGCTCCTACAATGAGCAGTTCTTC. Its protein is CASSGRESSYNEQFF.

The chain links TRBV2 to TRBJ1-2; 7 nucleotides match TRBD1. Losses at the gene ends were 6 bases for V and 6 bases for J; bases not matched to a gene: 10. There are 14 residues in the CDR3. The V gene's germline CDR1 is SNHLY and CDR2 FYNNEI. The DNA of the CDR3 is TGTGCCAGCAGAAGACAGGGCGGCACCGATGGCTACACCTTC. Amino acids: CASRRQGGTDGYTF.

V gene TRBV5-6 combines with J gene TRBJ1-1, with 7 positions matching TRBD1. Trimming removed 4 bases from V and 1 base from J; junction bases left unmatched: 7. This CDR3 has 15 residues. Germline V gene sequence: CDR1 SGHDT, CDR2 YYEEEE. DNA for the CDR3: TGTGCCAGCAGCCGCCTAGGGACAGAGAACACTGAAGCTTTCTTT. This encodes CASSRLGTENTEAFF.

The chain links TRBV7-3 to TRBJ1-4, with a weak D call TRBD1 (5 bases). Germline CDR1 is SGHTA and CDR2 is FQGTGA. Between the trimmed V and J ends, which lost 10 bases and 7 bases, there was a span of 19 bases. This CDR3 is 14 amino acids long. The CDR3 region has the DNA TGTGCCATCACTGGACATAACGGTGGTGAAAAACTGTTTTTT. Amino acid sequence: CAITGHNGGEKLFF.

The rearrangement links TRBV19 to TRBJ1-5; possible D gene TRBD1, 6 bases. The CDR3 contains 17 residues. The germline CDR1 and CDR2 sequences are LNHDA and SQIVND (reference sequence). V lost 3 bases to trimming and J lost 3 bases, with 18 bases between them. The CDR3 sequence is CASSMLGGARNNQPQHF. For the CDR3, the DNA is TGTGCCAGTAGTATGTTGGGGGGGGCGAGAAACAATCAGCCCCAGCATTTT.

A single count supports this clone. V gene TRBV4-1 combines with J gene TRBJ2-5; 12 bases fit TRBD2. CDR1 is MGHRA and CDR2 is YSYEKL in the germline V gene. The CDR3 sequence is 19 residues long. Trimming took 3 bases from V and 5 from J; bases not matched to a gene: 16. CDR3 loop: CASSHPAQASGGAPETQYF. In nucleotides, the CDR3 is TGCGCCAGCAGCCACCCCGCCCAGGCTAGCGGGGGGGCACCCGAGACCCAGTACTTC.

The chain joins TRBV7-3 to TRBJ1-2, with a possible D match to TRBD1 (5 bases). CDR3 length: 13 amino acids. The germline V gene has CDR1 SGHTA and CDR2 FQGTGA. The V and J ends lost 6 bases and 0 bases respectively, with 8 bases between them. CDR3 residues: CASSPGSNYGYTF. The CDR3 coding sequence is TGTGCCAGCAGTCCAGGGTCTAACTATGGCTACACCTTC. Full variable domain (rest looked up from reference TRBV7-3 and TRBJ1-2): GAGVSQTPSNKVTEKGKYVELRCDPISGHTALYWYRQSLGQGPEFLIYFQGTGAADDSGLPNDRFFAVRPEGSVSTLKIQRTERGDSAVYLCASSPGSNYGYTFGSGTRLTVV.

The J gene is TRBJ2-2, the V gene TRBV11-2, with 11 bases that match TRBD2. The CDR3 runs to 16 residues. Trimming took 7 bases from V and 3 from J; bases not matched to a gene: 7. Germline V gene data show CDR1 as SGHAT and CDR2 as FQNNGV. The CDR3 sequence: CASTGTSGTYTGELFF. The DNA of the CDR3 is TGTGCCAGCACCGGGACTAGCGGTACATACACCGGGGAGCTGTTTTTT. Together with reference TRBV11-2 and TRBJ2-2, the CDR3 gives the full variable domain: EAGVAQSPRYKIIEKRQSVAFWCNPISGHATLYWYQQILGQGPKLLIQFQNNGVVDDSQLPKDRFSAERLKGVDSTLKIQPAKLEDSAVYLCASTGTSGTYTGELFFGEGSRLTVL.

The chain uses TRBV6-4 and TRBJ2-3; D gene uncertain. Germline CDR1 MRHNA, CDR2 SNTAGT. The CDR3 contains 16 residues. Deletions cut 0 bases from V and 7 bases from J, with 17 bases between. The CDR3 nucleotides read TGTGCCAGCAGTGACTCCGGCGGCCCTCGGCCCTATACGCAGTATTTT. It specifies CASSDSGGPRPYTQYF.

V and J are TRBV5-1 and TRBJ1-6; D possibly corresponds to TRBD1 (6 bases). Between the trimmed V and J ends, which lost 5 bases and 5 bases, there was a span of 11 bases. CDR3 size: 14 residues. CDR1 SGHRS and CDR2 YFSETQ come from the germline V gene. CDR3 nucleotide sequence: TGCGCCAGCAGTTACAGGGCCGATAATTCACCCCTCCACTTT. Residues: CASSYRADNSPLHF.

The chain links TRBV10-1 to TRBJ2-1; 8 bases map to TRBD2. This CDR3 region has 16 residues. The germline CDR1 and CDR2 sequences are WNHNN and SYGVQD (reference sequence). J gave up 7 bases and V 3 bases, and 11 bases lay outside the gene matches. As DNA, the CDR3 is TGCGCCAGCAGTGATGAGAGCGGGGGACCGGGGAATGAGCAGTTCTTC. As protein: CASSDESGGPGNEQFF.

The chain couples TRBV10-3 to TRBJ2-7; no definite D call. This CDR3 contains 14 residues. V was cut by 3 bases and J by 1 base, with 10 bases left in between. The germline V gene encodes CDR1 ENHRY and CDR2 SYGVKD. In DNA, the CDR3 is TGTGCCATCAGTGATCCAGGCATTTCCTACGAGCAGTACTTC. It encodes CAISDPGISYEQYF.

The chain is built from TRBV9 and TRBJ1-3; D is unclear. Trimming took off 4 bases at V and 0 bases at J, with 8 bases between the two ends. The CDR3 totals 14 residues. In germline, CDR1 is SGDLS, CDR2 YYNGEE. CDR3 loop: CASSYLDSGNTIYF. In DNA, the CDR3 is TGTGCCAGCAGCTATCTAGACTCTGGAAACACCATATATTTT.

This clone was counted a few times. The chain joins TRBV6-4 to TRBJ2-2; 8 nucleotides agree with TRBD1. Looked up from germline, CDR1 is MRHNA and CDR2 is SNTAGT. The length of the CDR3 is 16 residues. The V and J ends lost 0 bases and 2 bases, in that order; junction bases with no gene match: 2. CDR3 sequence reads: CASSDSPGGNTGELFF. In DNA form, the CDR3 reads TGTGCCAGCAGTGACTCCCCAGGGGGCAACACCGGGGAGCTGTTTTTT.

The chain couples TRBV28 to TRBJ1-5; D is uncertain. The CDR3 length is 14 residues. Germline V gene sequence: CDR1 MDHEN, CDR2 SYDVKM. V dropped 10 bases and J dropped 3 bases, with 16 bases sitting between them. As DNA, the CDR3 is TGTGCCACCGTCCCGGCACAGCCCAATCAGCCCCAGCATTTT. It specifies CATVPAQPNQPQHF.

The chain carries TRBV7-2 and TRBJ2-2; D unresolved. Germline V gene data show CDR1 as SGHTA and CDR2 as FQGNSA. V lost 2 bases and J 4 bases, leaving 8 bases between the germline ends. The CDR3 length is 14 residues. The CDR3 nucleotides read TGTGCCAGCAGCTTAAGGAGAGGCACCGGGGAGCTGTTTTTT. This sequence encodes CASSLRRGTGELFF.

The chain links TRBV4-2 to TRBJ2-7; D uncertain. This CDR3 contains 15 residues. Trimming cost V 0 bases and J 2 bases, with 11 bases left between them. Germline-derived CDR1 and CDR2 are LGHNA and YNFKEQ. The CDR3 coding sequence is TGTGCCAGCAGCCAAGATGTTACAGAAACCTACGAGCAGTACTTC. Translating gives CASSQDVTETYEQYF.

This clone showed up just a few times. The rearrangement joins TRBV11-3 to TRBJ1-2; D is unclear. CDR1 is SGHNT and CDR2 is YENEEA in the germline V gene. Trimming took 2 bases from V and 5 from J, leaving 6 bases between them. The CDR3 spans 12 residues. CDR3 sequence reads: CASSLSEYGYTF. Written as DNA, the CDR3 is TGTGCCAGCAGCTTATCGGAGTATGGCTACACCTTC.

The V gene is TRBV7-2, the J gene TRBJ1-1; D may be TRBD1 (5 bases). With 3 bases removed from V and 3 bases from J, the gap between germline ends came to 14 bases. Germline CDR1 and CDR2: SGHTA and FQGNSA. The CDR3 runs to 15 residues. CDR3 DNA sequence: TGTGCCAGCAGCTTCCTGGTTACGGGGGACACTGAAGCTTTCTTT. Translated: CASSFLVTGDTEAFF.

The chain carries TRBV5-1 and TRBJ2-7; 8 bases map to TRBD1. This CDR3 region has 13 residues. Germline assignment: CDR1 SGHRS and CDR2 YFSETQ. Germline trimming cut 5 bases from V and 3 bases from J; bases unmatched to any gene: 4. The CDR3: CASREQGGYEQYF. Written as DNA, the CDR3 is TGCGCCAGCAGAGAACAGGGGGGCTACGAGCAGTACTTC.

In its sample, this clone was seen once. The chain combines TRBV29-1 with TRBJ1-4; 8 bases are shared with TRBD1. Germline lookup yields CDR1 SQVTM and CDR2 ANQGSEA. CDR3 length: 13 residues. V gave up 4 bases and J gave up 7 bases; unmatched junction bases: 5. The CDR3 is CSVAQGAGEKLFF. The CDR3 DNA reads TGCAGCGTTGCGCAGGGGGCTGGTGAAAAACTGTTTTTT.

The chain recombines TRBV4-2 with TRBJ2-3, with 9 positions matching TRBD2. V lost 1 base to trimming and J lost 5 bases; unmatched junction nucleotides: 7. The CDR3 contains 16 residues. Germline V gives CDR1 LGHNA, CDR2 YNFKEQ. CDR3 sequence (DNA): TGTGCCAGCAGCCAAGTCATAGCGGGAGCTGAAGATACGCAGTATTTT. Its translation: CASSQVIAGAEDTQYF.

The chain is built from TRBV29-1 and TRBJ2-7; TRBD1 aligns across 8 bases. J was trimmed by 5 bases and V by 5 bases; bases with no gene match: 5. CDR3 length: 12 amino acids. The germline V gene has CDR1 SQVTM and CDR2 ANQGSEA. The CDR3 here is CSVRQGIDEQYF. The DNA for the CDR3 is TGCAGCGTTCGACAGGGGATCGACGAGCAGTACTTC.

V gene TRBV7-9 combines with J gene TRBJ2-7; D is unresolved. The V end lost 5 bases, the J end lost 1 base, and 15 bases lay between the germline ends. CDR3 length: 15 residues. Germline CDR1 SEHNR, CDR2 FQNEAQ (reference sequence). CDR3 nucleotide sequence: TGTGCCAGCAGCAAAAGTCGCCAGGATTCCTACGAGCAGTACTTC. Protein sequence: CASSKSRQDSYEQYF.

This clone was counted ten times or more. This chain connects TRBV19 to TRBJ2-6; 9 positions agree with TRBD1. The ends lost 7 bases at V and 4 bases at J; junction bases unmatched: 8. Germline CDR1 LNHDA, CDR2 SQIVND (reference sequence). The length of the CDR3 is 16 residues. The CDR3 is CASTGTGTWGANVLTF. CDR3 nucleotides: TGTGCCAGTACCGGGACAGGGACGTGGGGGGCCAACGTCCTGACTTTC.

The V gene is TRBV19, the J gene TRBJ1-1, with a possible D match to TRBD1 (5 bases). This CDR3 is built from 14 residues. The V gene's germline CDR1 is LNHDA and CDR2 SQIVND (reference sequence). V was trimmed by 6 bases and J by 8 bases, leaving 19 bases between them. CDR3 loop: CASSETGLTTEAFF. The DNA for the CDR3 is TGTGCCAGTAGCGAAACGGGACTCACTACGGAAGCTTTCTTT.

The chain uses TRBV11-2 and TRBJ1-2; possibly TRBD1 for D (5 bases). The germline CDR1 and CDR2 sequences are SGHAT and FQNNGV. Trimming took off 5 bases at V and 4 bases at J, with 14 bases between the two ends. The CDR3 runs 14 residues. In DNA, the CDR3 is TGTGCCAGCAGCCCAATGGACATATCCTATGGCTACACCTTC. Protein: CASSPMDISYGYTF.

Regarding this clone: At the DNA level, this CDR3 is encoded by other sequences in the same sample as well. The V and J genes are TRBV18 and TRBJ1-1; tentative D call: TRBD1 (5 bases). Per the germline V gene, CDR1 is KGHSH and CDR2 is LQKENI. The CDR3 length is 13 residues. Between the trimmed V and J ends, which lost 3 bases and 4 bases, there was a span of 9 bases. The CDR3 here is CASSPSGGTEAFF. CDR3 nucleotides: TGTGCCAGCTCACCCTCCGGGGGCACTGAAGCTTTCTTT. Drawing the rest from reference TRBV18 and TRBJ1-1, the complete variable domain is NAGVMQNPRHLVRRRGQEARLRCSPMKGHSHVYWYRQLPEEGLKFMVYLQKENIIDESGMPKERFSAEFPKEGPSILRIQQVVRGDSAAYFCASSPSGGTEAFFGQGTRLTVV.